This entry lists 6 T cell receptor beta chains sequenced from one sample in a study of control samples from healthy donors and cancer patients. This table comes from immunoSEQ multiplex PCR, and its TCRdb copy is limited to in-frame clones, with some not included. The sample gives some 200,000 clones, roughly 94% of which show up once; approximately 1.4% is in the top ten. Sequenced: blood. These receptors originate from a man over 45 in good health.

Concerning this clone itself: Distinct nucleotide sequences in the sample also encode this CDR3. CDR3 coding DNA: TGCGCCAGCAGCTTGGGAAGCTCCTATAATTCACCCCTCCACTTT. It codes for CASSLGSSYNSPLHF. J is TRBJ1-6 and V is TRBV5-1, with D uncertain. This CDR3 is built from 15 residues. Germline V gene sequence: CDR1 SGHRS, CDR2 YFSETQ. V lost 0 bases and J lost 0, with 4 bases in between.

The CDR3 DNA follows: TGTGCCAGCCGTCAGCGTGCTTTGGAGCCCCAGCATTTT. It codes for CASRQRALEPQHF. J is TRBJ1-5 and V is TRBV6-6; D is unresolved. The V and J ends lost 8 bases and 8 bases respectively, with 16 bases between them. Germline V gives CDR1 MNHNY, CDR2 SVGAGI (reference sequence). The CDR3 spans 13 residues.

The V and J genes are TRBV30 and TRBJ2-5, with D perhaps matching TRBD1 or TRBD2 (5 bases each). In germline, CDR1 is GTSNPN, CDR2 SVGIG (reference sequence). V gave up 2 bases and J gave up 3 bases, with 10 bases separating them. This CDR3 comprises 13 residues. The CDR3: CAWSSGRKETQYF. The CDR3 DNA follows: TGTGCCTGGAGTTCGGGACGGAAAGAGACCCAGTACTTC.

The CDR3 DNA reads as TGTGCCAGCAGCTTAGAGGGTCAGGGATATCTTCTCAACACAGATACGCAGTATTTT. This encodes CASSLEGQGYLLNTDTQYF. The chain employs TRBV7-9 and TRBJ2-3; tentative D call: TRBD1 (5 bases). Germline V gene sequence: CDR1 SEHNR, CDR2 FQNEAQ (reference sequence). The CDR3 is made up of 19 amino acids. Trimming removed 1 base at V and 2 bases at J, with 22 bases between.

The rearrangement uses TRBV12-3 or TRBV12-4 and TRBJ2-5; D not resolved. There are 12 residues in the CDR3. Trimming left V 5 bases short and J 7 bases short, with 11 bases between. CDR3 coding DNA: TGTGCCAGCAGTCCCTCGGTAGGGACCCAGTACTTC. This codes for CASSPSVGTQYF.

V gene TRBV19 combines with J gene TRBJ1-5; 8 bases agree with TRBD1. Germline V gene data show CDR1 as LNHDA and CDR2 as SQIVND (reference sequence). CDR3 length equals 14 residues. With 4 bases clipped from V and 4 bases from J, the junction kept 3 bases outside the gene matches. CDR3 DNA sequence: TGTGCCAGTAGTAGGGGACAGGTGAATCAGCCCCAGCATTTT. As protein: CASSRGQVNQPQHF. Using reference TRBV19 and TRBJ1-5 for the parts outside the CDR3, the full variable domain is DGGITQSPKYLFRKEGQNVTLSCEQNLNHDAMYWYRQDPGQGLRLIYYSQIVNDFQKGDIAEGYSVSREKKESFPLTVTSAQKNPTAFYLCASSRGQVNQPQHFGDGTRLSIL.